The following is a T cell receptor beta chain sequence with its context. V gave up 6 bases and J gave up 7 bases; unmatched junction bases: 10. The CDR3 covers 15 residues. In germline, CDR1 is MNHNS, CDR2 SASEGT. This sample was taken from a study of circulating and synovial CD4+ cells in juvenile arthritis. TCRdb's copy holds only in-frame clones and misses some; the assay was immunoSEQ multiplex PCR. The sample lists 34,000 or so clones, about 94% occurring once. This sequence joins TRBV6-1 and TRBJ2-1; 9 bases are shared with TRBD1. Sequenced sample: CD4+ T cells from blood. This receptor was taken from a human donor with juvenile idiopathic arthritis. The CDR3 sequence: CASRQQGANRNEQFF. CDR3 bases: TGTGCCAGCAGGCAACAGGGGGCTAACCGGAATGAGCAGTTCTTC.